The rows below give T cell receptor beta chains drawn from one sample of a study of blood T cell repertoires in COVID-19. Produced via immunoSEQ multiplex PCR; TCRdb's table is partial and in-frame only. The sample holds about 130,000 clones, over 75% seen once. Sequenced input: peripheral blood. The receptors stem from a human donor in a cohort sampled during active COVID-19. The CDR3 runs from the conserved cysteine through the conserved F or W. The D gene is left open where the match is weak. Where a row states a size, it is once, few, many or the class of an expanded clone; other rows omit it.

clone size: .; D gene: .; J gene: TRBJ1-4; V gene: TRBV7-2; CDR3 DNA: TGTGCCAGCAGCTTGGTGACAGAAGAAAAACTGTTTTTT; CDR3 protein: CASSLVTEEKLFF
clone size: .; D gene: TRBD1; J gene: TRBJ2-1; V gene: TRBV5-1; CDR3 DNA: TGCGCCAGCAGCCCGGACAGGGGGCTTTTCTTC; CDR3 protein: CASSPDRGLFF
clone size: .; D gene: TRBD1; J gene: TRBJ2-7; V gene: TRBV11-3; CDR3 DNA: TGTGCCAGCAGCCCCGGGACAGGGGTCCTTCCGGAGTTC; CDR3 protein: CASSPGTGVLPEF
clone size: .; D gene: .; J gene: TRBJ1-2; V gene: TRBV11-3; CDR3 DNA: TGTGCCAGCAGCTTCGAACAGTTCTATGGCTACACCTTC; CDR3 protein: CASSFEQFYGYTF
clone size: .; D gene: .; J gene: TRBJ2-7; V gene: TRBV7-2; CDR3 DNA: TGTGCCAGCAGCATAAACTACGAGCAGTACTTC; CDR3 protein: CASSINYEQYF
clone size: .; D gene: .; J gene: TRBJ2-5; V gene: TRBV11-2; CDR3 DNA: TGTGCCAGCAGCTTCCGGGGGACCTGGGAGACCCAGTACTTC; CDR3 protein: CASSFRGTWETQYF
clone size: .; D gene: .; J gene: TRBJ1-2; V gene: TRBV7-2; CDR3 DNA: TGTGCCAGCAGCTTACCGGGAGCTAACTATGGCTACACCTTC; CDR3 protein: CASSLPGANYGYTF
clone size: .; D gene: .; J gene: TRBJ2-3; V gene: TRBV7-9; CDR3 DNA: TGTGCCAGCAGCTTGGCTGTAGATACGCAGTATTTT; CDR3 protein: CASSLAVDTQYF
clone size: .; D gene: .; J gene: TRBJ1-1; V gene: TRBV25-1; CDR3 DNA: TGTGCCAGCAGACGGGGAGTGGACACTGAAGCTTTCTTT; CDR3 protein: CASRRGVDTEAFF
clone size: .; D gene: .; J gene: TRBJ2-5; V gene: TRBV6-5; CDR3 DNA: TGTGCCAGCAGTTACTCCGAGAACCAAGAGACCCAGTACTTC; CDR3 protein: CASSYSENQETQYF
clone size: few; D gene: .; J gene: TRBJ2-1; V gene: TRBV5-4; CDR3 DNA: TGTGCCAGCAGCCCCAAGGTCGGTAGCGAGGTATTTCATGAGCAGTTCTTC; CDR3 protein: CASSPKVGSEVFHEQFF
clone size: .; D gene: .; J gene: TRBJ1-5; V gene: TRBV2; CDR3 DNA: TGTGCCAGCAGTGAAGCTTGGGGGCGCAATCAGCCCCAGCATTTT; CDR3 protein: CASSEAWGRNQPQHF
clone size: .; D gene: TRBD1; J gene: TRBJ1-1; V gene: TRBV5-5; CDR3 DNA: TGTGCCAGCAGGGGGGACAGGATGAACACTGAAGCTTTCTTT; CDR3 protein: CASRGDRMNTEAFF